This T cell receptor beta chain was recorded in a study of blood T cell repertoires in COVID-19. The overall study: Acute and convalescent COVID-19 samples came from the United States, Italy and Spain.

Ages ranged from about 18 to 89 years, with residence in 20 to 30 US areas. Assay used: immunoSEQ multiplex PCR; TCRdb lists only in-frame clones, some missing. Of fewer than 150,000 clones detected, about 80% appear once; the ten largest clones hold 1.5% to 2%. Between the trimmed V and J ends, which lost 5 bases and 3 bases, there was a span of 10 bases. Germline V gene lookup returns CDR1 SGHNT and CDR2 YENEEA. This CDR3 region has 14 residues. The chain joins TRBV11-3 to TRBJ2-2; the D gene is possibly TRBD1 (6 bases). This TCR derives from a woman younger than 30 who had been exposed to COVID-19. Specimen: PBMCs or T cells enriched from blood (not recorded which). This chain's CDR3 is CASSQQGYTGELFF. The CDR3 nucleotides read TGTGCCAGCAGCCAACAGGGATACACCGGGGAGCTGTTTTTT.